This T cell receptor beta chain was sequenced in a study of identical twins. Germline V CDR1 and CDR2: ENHRY, SYGVKD. V lost 0 bases to trimming and J lost 4 bases; unmatched junction nucleotides: 7. There are 17 residues in the CDR3. All donors comprised healthy Caucasians. Study observations and caveats: Out-of-frame alpha sequences shared by twins were enriched for low generation probability. Models predicted less out-of-frame TCR alpha sharing in monozygotic twins than was found.

cDNA molecules carried unique molecular identifiers, and template switching added a universal primer site. TCRdb called the 5' RACE reads again in MiXCR, with one record for every CDR3 protein. Altogether about 340,000 distinct CDR3 sequences are present, roughly an eighth being singletons, with the ten largest covering 7.2%. The sample holds a few counts of this clonotype. Its antigen remains unknown. These data were likewise used in another study, on yellow fever vaccine responses in identical twins.

The source is a woman under 30 in good health. The source material was CD8+ T cells sorted from blood. This chain connects TRBV10-3 to TRBJ2-1, with 9 positions matching TRBD2. CDR3 in DNA: TGTGCCATCAGTGAGTCTTGCGCGGGAGGGCCGTACAATGAGCAGTTCTTC. Its translation is CAISESCAGGPYNEQFF.